The source of this T cell receptor beta chain is a study of blood T cell repertoires in COVID-19. Germline trimming cut 3 bases from V and 0 bases from J; bases unmatched to any gene: 8. Germline V gene sequence: CDR1 DFQATT, CDR2 SNEGSKA (reference sequence). There are 15 residues in the CDR3. This clone was observed a single time. As originally analysed: Amplifying reference gene primers gave estimates of nucleated cell counts. Produced via immunoSEQ multiplex PCR; TCRdb's table is partial and in-frame only. The DNA was the basis for D and trimming; V, J and clone size are from that table. The repertoire holds tens of thousands of clones, with almost 85% as singletons.

The chain links TRBV20-1 to TRBJ2-7, with 7 bases aligning to TRBD2. The clonotype comes from a man aged 45-60 years with active or convalescent COVID-19. Sample: peripheral blood. The CDR3 here is CSASSAGVSSYEQYV. The CDR3 region has the DNA TGCAGTGCTAGTTCGGCGGGGGTGAGCTCCTACGAGCAGTACGTC.